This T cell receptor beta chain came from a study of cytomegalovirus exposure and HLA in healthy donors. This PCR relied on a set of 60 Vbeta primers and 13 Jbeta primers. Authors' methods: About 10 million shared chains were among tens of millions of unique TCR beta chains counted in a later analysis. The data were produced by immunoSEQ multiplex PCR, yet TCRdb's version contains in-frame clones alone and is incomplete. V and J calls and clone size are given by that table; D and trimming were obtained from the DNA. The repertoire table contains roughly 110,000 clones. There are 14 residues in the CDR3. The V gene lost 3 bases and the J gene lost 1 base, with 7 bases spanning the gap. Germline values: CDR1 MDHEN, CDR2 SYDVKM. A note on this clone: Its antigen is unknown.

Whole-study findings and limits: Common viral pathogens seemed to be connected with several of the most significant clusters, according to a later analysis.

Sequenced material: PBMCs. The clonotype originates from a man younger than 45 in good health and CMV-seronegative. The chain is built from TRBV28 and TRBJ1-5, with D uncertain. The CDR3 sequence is CASSLTQSNQPQHF. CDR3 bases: TGTGCCAGCAGTTTGACACAGAGCAATCAGCCCCAGCATTTT. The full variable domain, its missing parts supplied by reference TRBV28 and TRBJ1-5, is DVKVTQSSRYLVKRTGEKVFLECVQDMDHENMFWYRQDPGLGLRLIYFSYDVKMKEKGDIPEGYSVSREKKERFSLILESASTNQTSMYLCASSLTQSNQPQHFGDGTRLSIL.